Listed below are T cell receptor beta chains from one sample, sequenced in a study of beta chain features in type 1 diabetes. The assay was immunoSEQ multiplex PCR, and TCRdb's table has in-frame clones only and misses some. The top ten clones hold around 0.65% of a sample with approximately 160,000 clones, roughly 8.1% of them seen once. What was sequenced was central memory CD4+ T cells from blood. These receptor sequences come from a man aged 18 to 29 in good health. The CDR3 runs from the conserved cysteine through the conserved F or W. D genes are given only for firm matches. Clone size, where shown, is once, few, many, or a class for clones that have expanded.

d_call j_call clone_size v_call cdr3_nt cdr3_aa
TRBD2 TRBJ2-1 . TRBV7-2 TGTGCCAGCAGCCACGGGACTAGCGGGGGTTCCTACAATGAGCAGTTCTTC CASSHGTSGGSYNEQFF
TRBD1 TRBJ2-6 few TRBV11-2 TGTGCCAGCAGCTCCCCGGGACAGATATACTCTGGGGCCAACGTCCTGACTTTC CASSSPGQIYSGANVLTF
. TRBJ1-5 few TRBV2 TGTGCCAGCAGTGCGATGCGGGTGGATCAGCCCCAGCATTTT CASSAMRVDQPQHF
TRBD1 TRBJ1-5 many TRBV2 TGTGCCAGCAGTATGACAGGGTTTCAGCCCCAGCATTTT CASSMTGFQPQHF
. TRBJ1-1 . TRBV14 TGTGCCAGCAGCCAAGTTTGGGGGAGGACTGAAGCTTTCTTT CASSQVWGRTEAFF
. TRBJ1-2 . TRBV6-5 TGTGCCAGCAGTCGGACAGCAATATATGGCTACACCTTC CASSRTAIYGYTF
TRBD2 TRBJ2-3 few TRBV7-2 TGTGCCAGCAGCTTATATTGGGCTAGCGGGGGGTCCACAGATACGCAGTATTTT CASSLYWASGGSTDTQYF
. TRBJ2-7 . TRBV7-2 TGTGCCAGCAGCTTAGAAGAGCATAGTTCCGAGCAGTACTTC CASSLEEHSSEQYF
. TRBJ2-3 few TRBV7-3 TGTGCCAGCAGCCTCACCGCCCTCTTAGCCGGGGAAGATACGCAGTATTTT CASSLTALLAGEDTQYF
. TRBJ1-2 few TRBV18 TGTGCCAGCTCACCACCGCCGGCGGCTAACTATGGCTACACCTTC CASSPPPAANYGYTF
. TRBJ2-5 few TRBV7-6 TGTGCCAGCAGTGGTACGAGGCTCGAGACCCAGTACTTC CASSGTRLETQYF
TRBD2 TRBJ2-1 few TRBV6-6 TGTGCCAGCTACACCGGGACTAGCGGGAGAATGGAGCAGTTCTTC CASYTGTSGRMEQFF
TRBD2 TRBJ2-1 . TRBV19 TGTGCCAGTAGTATAGTACTAGCGGGGGGGCCGGGTGAGCAGTTCTTC CASSIVLAGGPGEQFF
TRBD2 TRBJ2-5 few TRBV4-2 TGTGCCAGCAGCCAAGAGGGGGGGAGAACCCACCAAGAGACCCAGTACTTC CASSQEGGRTHQETQYF
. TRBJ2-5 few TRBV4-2 TGTGCCAGCAGCTTGGGGCGGCAAGAGACCCAGTACTTC CASSLGRQETQYF
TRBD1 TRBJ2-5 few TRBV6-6 TGTGCCAGCAGTTACTCTAGGGACAGCCAAGAGACCCAGTACTTC CASSYSRDSQETQYF
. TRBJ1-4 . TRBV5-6 TGTGCCAGCAGCCCCCAGGACACAAATGAAAAACTGTTTTTT CASSPQDTNEKLFF
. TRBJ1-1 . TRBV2 TGTGCCAGCAGTGGAAGGCGGGGACCGAACACTGAAGCTTTCTTT CASSGRRGPNTEAFF
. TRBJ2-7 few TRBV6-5 TGTGCCAGCAGTTCCTATGGAGCCTCCTACGAGCAGTACTTC CASSSYGASYEQYF
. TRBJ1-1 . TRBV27 TGTGCCAGCTTTGGGGGTGCGGGGGCCATGAACACTGAAGCTTTCTTT CASFGGAGAMNTEAFF
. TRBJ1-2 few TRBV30 TGTGCCTCAAGGGGTAACTATGGCTACACCTTC CASRGNYGYTF
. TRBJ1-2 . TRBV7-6 TGTGCCAGCAGCTTAGGTAGGGGTGACTATGGCTACACCTTC CASSLGRGDYGYTF
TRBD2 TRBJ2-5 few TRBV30 TGTGCCTGGATTGGGACTAGCCCGACCCAGTACTTC CAWIGTSPTQYF
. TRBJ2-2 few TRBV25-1 TGTGCCAGCAGTGCAAAGTACAGGTCCGCCGGGGAGCTGTTTTTT CASSAKYRSAGELFF
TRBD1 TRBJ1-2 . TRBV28 TGTGCCAGCAGTCCCGGACAGGGAGGAGCTAGGGGCTACACCTTC CASSPGQGGARGYTF
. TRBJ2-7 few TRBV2 TGTGCCAGCAGTAGGGACAACTACGAGCAGTACTTC CASSRDNYEQYF
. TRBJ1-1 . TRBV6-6 TGTGCCAGCAGTTACTCGATGCCGAGCCGAAAAGCTTTCTTT CASSYSMPSRKAFF
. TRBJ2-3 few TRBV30 TGTGCCTGGACTGGGGGGGCCTCAGATACGCAGTATTTT CAWTGGASDTQYF
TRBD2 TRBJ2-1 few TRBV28 TGTGCCAGCAACCTAATCGGGACTAGCGGGAGGGCCTACAATGAGCAGTTCTTC CASNLIGTSGRAYNEQFF
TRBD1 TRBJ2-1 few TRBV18 TGTGCCAGCTCACCACGCGGGACAGGGGCGTGGGGTGAGCAGTTCTTC CASSPRGTGAWGEQFF
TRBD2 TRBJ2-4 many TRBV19 TGTGCCAGTAGTACAGGACTAGCGCTGTACTTC CASSTGLALYF
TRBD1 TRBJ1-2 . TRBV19 TGTGCCAGTAGTATGGGGACAGGGTATTTTATCTATGGCTACACCTTC CASSMGTGYFIYGYTF
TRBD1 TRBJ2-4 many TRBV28 TGTGCCAGCTCGACAGGGTCGAACATTCAGTACTTC CASSTGSNIQYF
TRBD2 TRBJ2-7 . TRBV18 TGTGCCAGCTCAATAGCGGGACTAACCTACGAGCAGTACTTC CASSIAGLTYEQYF
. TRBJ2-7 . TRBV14 TGTGCCAGCAGCCAAGAGGCCCTATCTTGGAGACCCTACGAGCAGTACTTC CASSQEALSWRPYEQYF
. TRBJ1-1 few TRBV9 TGTGCCAGCAGCGTCCACATGAACACTGAAGCTTTCTTT CASSVHMNTEAFF
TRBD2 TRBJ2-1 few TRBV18 TGTGCCAGCTCACCAAGGACTAGCGTTGATGAGCAGTTCTTC CASSPRTSVDEQFF
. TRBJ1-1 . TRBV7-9 TGTGCCAGCAGCTTAGCGCTAGGAACTGAAGCTTTCTTT CASSLALGTEAFF
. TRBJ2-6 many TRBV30 TGTGCCTGGAGTGGGGGTCATCGGGGCGTCCTGACTTTC CAWSGGHRGVLTF
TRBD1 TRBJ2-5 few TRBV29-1 TGCAGCGCGACGCAGGGGGCAGGTGAGACCCAGTACTTC CSATQGAGETQYF
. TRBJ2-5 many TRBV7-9 TGTGCCGGACCGCAAGGGGAAGAGACCCAGTACTTC CAGPQGEETQYF
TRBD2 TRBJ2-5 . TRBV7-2 TGTGCCAGCAGCTTTAACCGCGGGAGGGAAGAGACCCAGTACTTC CASSFNRGREETQYF
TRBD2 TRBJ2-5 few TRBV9 TGTGCCAGCAGCGCCGGGACTAGCGGGAGGACGGAGACCCAGTACTTC CASSAGTSGRTETQYF
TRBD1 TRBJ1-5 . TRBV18 TGTGCCAGCTCACCAGGGACAGGGAGTGATCAGCCCCAGCATTTT CASSPGTGSDQPQHF